The 31 T cell receptor beta chains listed next were all sequenced from one sample in a study of CD8 T cells in ankylosing spondylitis. MiXCR was run by TCRdb on the 5' RACE reads, yielding one entry per CDR3 protein. The sample records about 240,000 distinct CDR3 sequences, around 7.8% being singletons. The sequenced sample consisted of blood, either unsorted or a sorted T cell fraction (not recorded which). The source is a male donor with ankylosing spondylitis or in good health (not recorded which).

The sample holds many counts of this clonotype. V gene TRBV7-6 combines with J gene TRBJ2-1, with no clear D. Trimming stripped 1 base from V and 5 bases from J, with 9 bases between. Germline CDR1 SGHVS, CDR2 FNYEAQ. This CDR3 spans 14 amino acids. In DNA, the CDR3 is TGTGCCAGCAGCTTAGGAGGTCGGGACAATGAGCAGTTCTTC. Protein sequence: CASSLGGRDNEQFF.

Many counts were recorded for this clonotype. V gene TRBV11-2 combines with J gene TRBJ2-7; D is ambiguous. Germline lookup yields CDR1 SGHAT and CDR2 FQNNGV. V was shortened by 3 bases and J by 3 bases, with 12 bases between the two germline ends. This CDR3 is 14 amino acids long. The CDR3 DNA reads TGTGCCAGCAGCTTGACGTACTCGAACTACGAGCAGTACTTC. It encodes CASSLTYSNYEQYF.

This clonotype was detected ten times or more. The chain combines TRBV5-5 with TRBJ2-7; weak D call: TRBD2 (5 bases). Trimming took off 0 bases at V and 0 bases at J, with 13 bases between the two ends. This CDR3 spans 16 amino acids. Germline values: CDR1 SGHKS, CDR2 YYEKEE (reference sequence). CDR3 sequence: CASSLAWRVDSYEQYF. The CDR3 DNA is TGTGCCAGCAGCTTGGCGTGGCGGGTAGACTCCTACGAGCAGTACTTC.

This clonotype was observed at least ten times. The chain uses TRBV3-1 and TRBJ1-3, with 7 bases fitting TRBD1. Germline-derived CDR1 and CDR2 are LGHDT and YNNKEL (reference sequence). J lost 0 bases, V lost 6 bases, and 8 bases had no gene match. The CDR3 sequence is 16 residues long. The CDR3 here is CASRQTGAISGNTIYF. CDR3 coding DNA: TGTGCCAGCAGGCAAACAGGGGCCATCTCTGGAAACACCATATATTTT. Variable domain in full (rest from reference TRBV3-1 and TRBJ1-3): DTAVSQTPKYLVTQMGNDKSIKCEQNLGHDTMYWYKQDSKKFLKIMFSYNNKELIINETVPNRFSPKSPDKAHLNLHINSLELGDSAVYFCASRQTGAISGNTIYFGEGSWLTVV.

The chain couples TRBV5-5 to TRBJ1-2, with D possibly matching TRBD1 (5 bases). The CDR3 extends over 18 amino acids. Trimming shortened V by 0 bases and J by 1 base, and 19 bases separated the two germline ends. Germline values: CDR1 SGHKS, CDR2 YYEKEE (reference sequence). CDR3 amino acids: CASSLEVGATTFNYGYTF. CDR3 in DNA: TGTGCCAGCAGCTTGGAGGTTGGGGCGACCACCTTTAACTATGGCTACACCTTC. Together with reference TRBV5-5 and TRBJ1-2, the CDR3 gives the full variable domain: DAGVTQSPTHLIKTRGQQVTLRCSPISGHKSVSWYQQVLGQGPQFIFQYYEKEERGRGNFPDRFSARQFPNYSSELNVNALLLGDSALYLCASSLEVGATTFNYGYTFGSGTRLTVV.

This clonotype was counted many times. The chain has TRBV7-2 and TRBJ1-5; D possibly corresponds to TRBD1 (5 bases). Germline CDR1 SGHTA, CDR2 FQGNSA. Trimming left V 1 base short and J 7 bases short, with 11 bases between. CDR3 length equals 14 residues. DNA of the CDR3: TGTGCCAGCAGCTTAGTCCTTAAGGGGCAGCCCCAGCATTTT. Its translation is CASSLVLKGQPQHF.

In its sample, this clonotype was seen a few times. The chain recombines TRBV20-1 with TRBJ2-7, with D possibly TRBD1 on 5 matching bases. V was shortened by 2 bases and J by 5 bases, with 16 bases between the two germline ends. This CDR3 has 14 amino acids. Germline CDR1 reads DFQATT; CDR2 reads SNEGSKA (reference sequence). CDR3 protein: CSARPMGPPDEQYF. The CDR3 DNA follows: TGCAGTGCTAGACCCATGGGGCCGCCAGACGAGCAGTACTTC.

This clonotype was seen more than once but under ten times. CDR3 protein: CSALLGGEAYGYTF. In DNA, the CDR3 is TGCAGTGCCCTTTTGGGGGGCGAGGCCTATGGCTACACCTTC. The V call is TRBV20-1, the J call TRBJ1-2, with a tentative D call TRBD1 (6 bases). Germline assignment: CDR1 DFQATT and CDR2 SNEGSKA (reference sequence). Trimming cost V 6 bases and J 4 bases, with 18 bases left between them. The CDR3 totals 14 residues.

The chain combines TRBV30 with TRBJ1-5; D gene uncertain. This CDR3 is 14 amino acids long. V was clipped by 0 bases and J by 4 bases, with 10 bases between them. Germline V gene lookup returns CDR1 GTSNPN and CDR2 SVGIG (reference sequence). Written as DNA, the CDR3 is TGTGCCTGGAGTGTTGAGGCGACGAATCAGCCCCAGCATTTT. Protein: CAWSVEATNQPQHF.

This clonotype occurred many times. This chain joins TRBV7-2 and TRBJ1-2, with unresolved D. The length of the CDR3 is 14 residues. The V and J ends lost 5 bases and 0 bases respectively, with 10 bases between them. The germline CDR1 and CDR2 sequences are SGHTA and FQGNSA. The CDR3 DNA reads as TGTGCCAGCAGCCTTCGACGAGCTAACTATGGCTACACCTTC. Translated: CASSLRRANYGYTF.

This clonotype appeared many times. The genes are TRBV5-1 and TRBJ2-3; the D gene is possibly TRBD1 (6 bases). Germline loops: CDR1 SGHRS, CDR2 YFSETQ. CDR3 length: 15 amino acids. V lost 0 bases, J lost 0 bases, and 8 bases lay in between. The CDR3 DNA reads as TGCGCCAGCAGCTTGGAAGGACAGAGCACAGATACGCAGTATTTT. This codes for CASSLEGQSTDTQYF.

The V gene is TRBV10-2, the J gene TRBJ2-3, with D perhaps TRBD2 (6 bases). V lost 0 bases, J lost 4 bases, and 11 bases lay in between. The CDR3 loop spans 15 amino acids. Germline loops: CDR1 WSHSY, CDR2 SAAADI. In DNA form, the CDR3 reads TGCGCCAGCAGTGAGTCGGAAGGAGGGGCAGATACGCAGTATTTT. It encodes CASSESEGGADTQYF.

This clonotype was recorded many times. V usage is TRBV20-1 and J usage is TRBJ2-7; 7 nucleotides agree with TRBD1. V lost 3 bases, J lost 3 bases, and 11 bases stayed unmatched. The CDR3 covers 15 residues. Germline CDR1 and CDR2: DFQATT and SNEGSKA (reference sequence). CDR3 sequence: CSASPLGQAIYEQYF. In nucleotides, the CDR3 is TGCAGTGCTAGTCCCCTCGGACAGGCTATCTACGAGCAGTACTTC.

The sample holds a few counts of this clonotype. The V call is TRBV19, the J call TRBJ2-7; TRBD1 or TRBD2 may be the D gene (5 bases each). Germline values: CDR1 LNHDA, CDR2 SQIVND (reference sequence). V was cut by 5 bases and J by 4 bases, with 24 bases left in between. The CDR3 is made up of 17 amino acids. This chain's CDR3 is CASSPRQGASRSYEQYF. The CDR3 bases are TGTGCCAGTAGTCCCCGCCAGGGAGCTTCTCGAAGTTACGAGCAGTACTTC. The whole variable domain, remainder taken from reference TRBV19 and TRBJ2-7, is DGGITQSPKYLFRKEGQNVTLSCEQNLNHDAMYWYRQDPGQGLRLIYYSQIVNDFQKGDIAEGYSVSREKKESFPLTVTSAQKNPTAFYLCASSPRQGASRSYEQYFGPGTRLTVT.

This clonotype appeared many times. The rearrangement uses TRBV20-1 and TRBJ2-2; tentative D call: TRBD2 (5 bases). The CDR3 consists of 13 residues. Per the germline V gene, CDR1 is DFQATT and CDR2 is SNEGSKA (reference sequence). Deletions cut 7 bases from V and 1 base from J, with 10 bases between. The CDR3 nucleotides are TGCAGTGTATCCAGCGGGAACACCGGGGAGCTGTTTTTT. It yields the protein CSVSSGNTGELFF.

There are many counts of this clonotype. The chain couples TRBV10-3 to TRBJ2-7; D is unclear. Trimming pared 10 bases from V and 0 bases from J, leaving 13 bases between. Per the germline V gene, CDR1 is ENHRY and CDR2 is SYGVKD. The CDR3 length is 13 residues. The CDR3 DNA reads TGTGCCACCTCTTACAGTGGCTCCTACGAGCAGTACTTC. Its translation: CATSYSGSYEQYF.

This clonotype has ten or more counts. J is TRBJ2-7 and V is TRBV12-3 or TRBV12-4; 12 bases map to TRBD1. Trimming removed 5 bases from V and 3 bases from J; junction bases left unmatched: 2. CDR3 length: 14 residues. CDR3 DNA sequence: TGTGCCAGCAGTGGGACAGGGGGCTACTACGAGCAGTACTTC. Translated: CASSGTGGYYEQYF.

V usage is TRBV4-2 and J usage is TRBJ2-3; 10 bases are a match to TRBD2. The V segment lost 2 bases and the J segment 1 base; nucleotides outside the gene matches: 3. CDR3 length: 16 amino acids. The germline V gene has CDR1 LGHNA and CDR2 YNFKEQ. Here the CDR3 reads CASSQLLAGGTDTQYF. The DNA of the CDR3 is TGTGCCAGCAGCCAACTCCTAGCGGGGGGCACAGATACGCAGTATTTT.

This clonotype showed up many times. V and J are TRBV29-1 and TRBJ2-5; D could derive from TRBD1 or TRBD2 (5 bases each). Trimming left V 0 bases short and J 5 bases short, with 7 bases between. The CDR3 length is 12 residues. Germline assignment: CDR1 SQVTM and CDR2 ANQGSEA. The CDR3 loop reads CSVEDGTETQYF. The CDR3 DNA sequence: TGCAGCGTTGAAGATGGGACCGAGACCCAGTACTTC.

This chain links TRBV27 with TRBJ2-7, with 8 bases fitting TRBD2. The CDR3 contains 16 residues. V lost 6 bases to trimming and J lost 0 bases; unmatched junction nucleotides: 10. The germline gives CDR1 MNHEY, CDR2 SMNVEV (reference sequence). The CDR3 loop reads CASSLYSGISSYEQYF. DNA for the CDR3: TGTGCCAGCAGCCTATATAGCGGGATAAGCTCCTACGAGCAGTACTTC.

This clonotype came up many times. The V call is TRBV6-5, the J call TRBJ1-2; D gene unclear. CDR3 length equals 12 residues. CDR1 and CDR2 (germline): MNHEY, SVGAGI. The V and J ends lost 11 bases and 1 base respectively, with 11 bases between them. Written as DNA, the CDR3 is TGTGCCGTCCGGACTGATAACTATGGCTACACCTTC. It yields the protein CAVRTDNYGYTF.

This clonotype was seen at least ten times. This rearrangement joins TRBV20-1 to TRBJ1-2; a possible D gene is TRBD1 (6 bases). CDR1 is DFQATT and CDR2 is SNEGSKA in the germline V gene (reference sequence). V was cut by 1 base and J by 4 bases, with 13 bases left in between. This CDR3 has 14 residues. The chain's CDR3 is CSARGQGKIYGYTF. CDR3 DNA: TGCAGTGCTAGAGGTCAGGGGAAAATCTATGGCTACACCTTC.

This clonotype has ten or more counts. The chain carries TRBV5-1 and TRBJ2-1; 15 bases match TRBD2. The length of the CDR3 is 19 residues. CDR1 is SGHRS and CDR2 is YFSETQ in the germline V gene. Losses at the gene ends were 2 bases for V and 0 bases for J; bases not matched to a gene: 6. The CDR3 DNA reads TGCGCCAGCAGCTTACCGGGACTAGCGGGAGGTAGCTCCTACAATGAGCAGTTCTTC. As protein: CASSLPGLAGGSSYNEQFF. The full variable domain, completed using reference TRBV5-1 and TRBJ2-1, is KAGVTQTPRYLIKTRGQQVTLSCSPISGHRSVSWYQQTPGQGLQFLFEYFSETQRNKGNFPGRFSGRQFSNSRSEMNVSTLELGDSALYLCASSLPGLAGGSSYNEQFFGPGTRLTVL.

This clonotype has a handful of counts. The CDR3 reads CASSPVTDSQETQYF. As DNA, the CDR3 is TGTGCCAGCAGCCCGGTTACGGACAGCCAAGAGACCCAGTACTTC. This chain joins TRBV14 and TRBJ2-5, with a tentative D call TRBD1 (6 bases). This CDR3 comprises 15 residues. Germline lookup yields CDR1 SGHDN and CDR2 FVKESK. V was cut by 4 bases and J by 1 base, with 13 bases left in between. The whole variable domain, remainder taken from reference TRBV14 and TRBJ2-5, is EAGVTQFPSHSVIEKGQTVTLRCDPISGHDNLYWYRRVMGKEIKFLLHFVKESKQDESGMPNNRFLAERTGGTYSTLKVQPAELEDSGVYFCASSPVTDSQETQYFGPGTRLLVL.

This clonotype came up many times. The chain carries TRBV5-6 and TRBJ1-2; D perhaps matches TRBD1 (5 bases). Germline V gene lookup returns CDR1 SGHDT and CDR2 YYEEEE. CDR3 length equals 15 residues. The V and J ends lost 2 bases and 6 bases respectively, with 17 bases between them. The CDR3 DNA sequence: TGTGCCAGCAGCTTAACCCTCAGGGCCTCGGATGGCTACACCTTC. It yields the protein CASSLTLRASDGYTF. The full variable domain, in which reference TRBV5-6 and TRBJ1-2 provide the parts outside the CDR3, is DAGVTQSPTHLIKTRGQQVTLRCSPKSGHDTVSWYQQALGQGPQFIFQYYEEEERQRGNFPDRFSGHQFPNYSSELNVNALLLGDSALYLCASSLTLRASDGYTFGSGTRLTVV.

Ten or more counts support this clonotype. The chain is built from TRBV19 and TRBJ1-1, with D possibly being TRBD1 (5 bases). Between the trimmed V and J ends, which lost 10 bases and 0 bases, there was a span of 12 bases. This CDR3 is built from 13 residues. The germline CDR1 and CDR2 sequences are LNHDA and SQIVND (reference sequence). The CDR3 region has the DNA TGTGCCACCGGAACAGGTTTGAACACTGAAGCTTTCTTT. Protein sequence: CATGTGLNTEAFF.

V gene TRBV7-2 combines with J gene TRBJ2-2, with D perhaps matching TRBD1 or TRBD2 (5 bases each). V was cut by 5 bases and J by 3 bases, with 13 bases left in between. This CDR3 is 15 amino acids long. Germline V gene lookup returns CDR1 SGHTA and CDR2 FQGNSA. CDR3 sequence (DNA): TGTGCCAGCAGCCTCCGGGACGGGTACACCGGGGAGCTGTTTTTT. Translating gives CASSLRDGYTGELFF.

This clonotype has at least ten counts. The CDR3 loop is CASSHSRDIDEQFF. The CDR3 DNA reads as TGTGCCAGCAGCCACAGCCGGGACATTGATGAGCAGTTCTTC. The V gene is TRBV3-1, the J gene TRBJ2-1; D perhaps matches TRBD1 (6 bases). The CDR3 has 14 amino acids. CDR1 and CDR2 (germline): LGHDT, YNNKEL (reference sequence). The ends were cut back, 3 bases at V and 8 bases at J, with 14 bases in the middle.

The chain carries TRBV4-1 and TRBJ1-5, with 7 nucleotides matching TRBD1. V dropped 0 bases and J dropped 5; count of bases not matched to a gene: 10. The V gene's germline CDR1 is MGHRA and CDR2 YSYEKL. This CDR3 region has 17 residues. The CDR3 here is CASSQEETGVGDQPQHF. The CDR3 coding sequence is TGCGCCAGCAGCCAAGAGGAAACAGGGGTTGGCGATCAGCCCCAGCATTTT.

This clonotype was found many times. J is TRBJ1-4 and V is TRBV4-2, with 8 positions matching TRBD1. V lost 6 bases and J lost 3; bases outside the gene matches: 6. The germline CDR1 and CDR2 sequences are LGHNA and YNFKEQ. CDR3 size: 15 residues. The CDR3 bases are TGTGCCAGCAGAGACCCGGGACAGGCTAATGAAAAACTGTTTTTT. Residues: CASRDPGQANEKLFF.

This clonotype was detected ten times or more. This chain uses TRBV4-1 with TRBJ1-5, with unresolved D. The V and J ends lost 1 base and 0 bases respectively, with 10 bases between them. Germline-derived CDR1 and CDR2 are MGHRA and YSYEKL. The CDR3 loop spans 16 amino acids. In DNA form, the CDR3 reads TGCGCCAGCAGCCAAGTTCGGGATTATAGCAATCAGCCCCAGCATTTT. This gives the protein CASSQVRDYSNQPQHF.